The 29 T cell receptor beta chains reported below all come from one sample, sequenced in a study of blood T cell repertoires in COVID-19. Generated by immunoSEQ multiplex PCR, the TCRdb table keeps only in-frame clones and is missing some. Here the sample spans approximately 140,000 clones, approximately 90% being singletons. The specimen sequenced was peripheral blood. Receptor source: a human donor in a cohort sampled during active COVID-19.

This clone has more than one count but fewer than ten. V usage is TRBV11-2 and J usage is TRBJ1-1; unclear D gene. The germline V gene has CDR1 SGHAT and CDR2 FQNNGV. This CDR3 region has 14 residues. The ends were cut back, 5 bases at V and 4 bases at J, with 14 bases in the middle. CDR3 region: CASSPSPEGTEAFF. The CDR3 DNA sequence: TGTGCCAGCAGCCCCTCTCCCGAGGGCACTGAAGCTTTCTTT.

V is TRBV19 and J is TRBJ2-7, with D tentatively TRBD1 (5 bases). The CDR3 totals 15 residues. Germline CDR1 and CDR2: LNHDA and SQIVND (reference sequence). Trimming removed 3 bases from V and 3 bases from J, with 15 bases in between. CDR3 nucleotides: TGTGCCAGTAGTATCTCGGTTAGGGGCTACTACGAGCAGTACTTC. It yields the protein CASSISVRGYYEQYF.

J is TRBJ2-3 and V is TRBV9, with 7 bases matching TRBD1. The trim removed 4 bases at V and 1 base at J, leaving 12 bases unmatched. The CDR3 is made up of 17 amino acids. Per the germline V gene, CDR1 is SGDLS and CDR2 is YYNGEE. CDR3 region: CASSPIGQAGGTDTQYF. As DNA, the CDR3 is TGTGCCAGCAGCCCCATCGGACAGGCTGGGGGCACAGATACGCAGTATTTT.

V and J are TRBV6-1 and TRBJ1-2; 8 bases map to TRBD1. The CDR3 is 13 residues long. Trimming cost V 3 bases and J 10 bases; bases outside gene matches: 7. Per germline, CDR1 MNHNS and CDR2 SASEGT. CDR3 protein: CASSDEDRGSYTF. The DNA for the CDR3 is TGTGCCAGCAGTGACGAAGACAGGGGATCCTACACCTTC.

This clone has only one observation. This chain connects TRBV6-5 to TRBJ1-3; D uncertain. The CDR3 consists of 13 residues. V was cut by 3 bases and J by 4 bases, with 7 bases left in between. CDR1 is MNHEY and CDR2 is SVGAGI in the germline V gene. The chain's CDR3 is CASSYSGGNTIYF. The CDR3 DNA is TGTGCCAGCAGTTATTCCGGGGGAAACACCATATATTTT.

This clone came up once. V is TRBV5-5 and J is TRBJ1-2; 8 positions match TRBD1. The CDR3 is made up of 16 amino acids. J lost 2 bases, V lost 0 bases, and 6 bases had no gene match. Per germline, CDR1 SGHKS and CDR2 YYEKEE (reference sequence). CDR3 loop: CASSLAKGQVNYGYTF. For the CDR3, the DNA is TGTGCCAGCAGCTTGGCCAAGGGACAGGTGAACTATGGCTACACCTTC.

This sequence joins TRBV4-2 and TRBJ1-3; D not resolved. V lost 2 bases to trimming and J lost 0 bases, with 8 bases between them. Per the germline V gene, CDR1 is LGHNA and CDR2 is YNFKEQ. This CDR3 contains 15 residues. This chain's CDR3 is CASSQSGASGNTIYF. CDR3 coding DNA: TGTGCCAGCAGCCAAAGCGGAGCCTCTGGAAACACCATATATTTT.

This clone was picked up one time. The chain combines TRBV30 with TRBJ2-7; 10 bases align to TRBD1. Germline lookup yields CDR1 GTSNPN and CDR2 SVGIG (reference sequence). V lost 2 bases, J lost 5 bases, and 6 bases stayed unmatched. The CDR3 totals 14 residues. The CDR3 here is CAWSTGTGVHEQYF. In nucleotides, the CDR3 is TGTGCCTGGAGTACCGGGACAGGGGTCCACGAGCAGTACTTC.

The chain couples TRBV5-5 to TRBJ1-5; 9 bases align to TRBD1. CDR3 length: 14 residues. After removal of 4 bases from V and 2 bases from J, the junction contained 1 base not matched to a gene. CDR1 SGHKS and CDR2 YYEKEE come from the germline V gene (reference sequence). Here the CDR3 DNA reads TGTGCCAGCAGCCGGACAGGGGGCAATCAGCCCCAGCATTTT. It specifies CASSRTGGNQPQHF.

The rearrangement uses TRBV12-3 or TRBV12-4 and TRBJ1-2; D gene ambiguous. The CDR3 length is 11 residues. The V end was cut by 5 bases, the J end by 7 bases, with 8 bases between. For the CDR3, the DNA is TGTGCCAGCAGTCGGGTGGGTGGCTACACCTTC. This sequence encodes CASSRVGGYTF.

Here the CDR3 reads CAISPQGNYGYTF. The CDR3 region has the DNA TGTGCCATCAGCCCACAGGGCAACTATGGCTACACCTTC. V usage is TRBV10-3 and J usage is TRBJ1-2, with a weak D call TRBD1 (6 bases). The CDR3 has 13 residues. CDR1 is ENHRY, CDR2 SYGVKD, per germline. Trimming removed 6 bases from V and 2 bases from J, with 10 bases in between.

The chain links TRBV6-5 to TRBJ2-1; D might be TRBD2 (6 bases). Looked up from germline, CDR1 is MNHEY and CDR2 is SVGAGI. This CDR3 has 13 amino acids. With 8 bases removed from V and 8 bases from J, the gap between germline ends came to 16 bases. The CDR3 DNA follows: TGTGCCAGCCGACTAGTCCACCTCTATGAGCAGTTCTTC. Translating gives CASRLVHLYEQFF.

The rearrangement uses TRBV2 and TRBJ1-4; D gene uncertain. The CDR3 totals 15 residues. Germline CDR1 SNHLY, CDR2 FYNNEI. With 5 bases removed from V and 0 bases from J, the gap between germline ends came to 10 bases. CDR3 loop: CASSTRITTNEKLFF. For the CDR3, the DNA is TGTGCCAGCAGTACCAGGATAACAACTAATGAAAAACTGTTTTTT.

The gene calls are TRBV7-2 and TRBJ1-4; 10 bases are a match to TRBD1. Germline V gives CDR1 SGHTA, CDR2 FQGNSA. With 1 base clipped from V and 7 bases from J, the junction kept 3 bases outside the gene matches. The CDR3 runs to 15 residues. The CDR3 coding sequence is TGTGCCAGCAGCTTAGGACAGGGGGCAAGTGAAAAACTGTTTTTT. Amino acid sequence: CASSLGQGASEKLFF.

CDR3 DNA: TGTGCCAGCAGTGAAGCGCCACCCCTAGCGGGGGGTTTCGAGCAGTACTTC. As protein: CASSEAPPLAGGFEQYF. The rearrangement links TRBV2 to TRBJ2-7; 11 bases map to TRBD2. CDR1 and CDR2 from the germline V gene are SNHLY and FYNNEI. This CDR3 comprises 17 residues. The ends lost 0 bases at V and 6 bases at J; junction bases unmatched: 10.

V and J are TRBV19 and TRBJ2-7; 7 nucleotides match TRBD1. V dropped 6 bases and J dropped 7; count of bases not matched to a gene: 15. Germline CDR1 reads LNHDA; CDR2 reads SQIVND (reference sequence). This CDR3 spans 15 amino acids. The CDR3 sequence is CASRSRGQSYLEQYF. For the CDR3, the DNA is TGTGCCAGTAGGAGCCGGGGACAGTCCTACTTAGAGCAGTACTTC. The complete variable domain, with remaining parts taken from reference TRBV19 and TRBJ2-7, reads DGGITQSPKYLFRKEGQNVTLSCEQNLNHDAMYWYRQDPGQGLRLIYYSQIVNDFQKGDIAEGYSVSREKKESFPLTVTSAQKNPTAFYLCASRSRGQSYLEQYFGPGTRLTVT.

CDR3 in amino acids: CASSQDIGAGAKNIQYF. For the CDR3, the DNA is TGCGCCAGCAGCCAAGATATTGGGGCCGGGGCCAAAAACATTCAGTACTTC. The V and J genes are TRBV4-1 and TRBJ2-4; maybe TRBD1 (5 bases). This CDR3 has 17 residues. Germline V gene lookup returns CDR1 MGHRA and CDR2 YSYEKL. Trimming removed 0 bases from V and 1 base from J, with 13 bases in between.

The chain uses TRBV9 and TRBJ2-1, with D perhaps TRBD2 (5 bases). The V end lost 4 bases, the J end lost 7 bases, and 27 bases lay between the germline ends. The CDR3 is 18 residues long. Germline V gene sequence: CDR1 SGDLS, CDR2 YYNGEE. Here the CDR3 DNA reads TGTGCCAGCAGCATTCAGGTCCCCGGACTCGGTATGAATAATGAGCAGTTCTTC. Residues: CASSIQVPGLGMNNEQFF.

The rearrangement uses TRBV18 and TRBJ2-3; 8 bases fit TRBD1. CDR1 and CDR2 (germline): KGHSH, LQKENI. With V trimmed by 9 bases and J by 1 base, 3 bases remained unmatched. CDR3 size: 13 residues. The DNA of the CDR3 is TGTGCCAGTGGACAGGGTGGCACAGATACGCAGTATTTT. This codes for CASGQGGTDTQYF. The entire variable domain, with the rest obtained from reference TRBV18 and TRBJ2-3, is as follows: NAGVMQNPRHLVRRRGQEARLRCSPMKGHSHVYWYRQLPEEGLKFMVYLQKENIIDESGMPKERFSAEFPKEGPSILRIQQVVRGDSAAYFCASGQGGTDTQYFGPGTRLTVL.

Here the CDR3 reads CASSPAGGNQPQHF. The CDR3 DNA reads as TGCGCCAGCAGCCCCGCGGGGGGCAATCAGCCCCAGCATTTT. This chain links TRBV4-1 with TRBJ1-5; a possible D gene is TRBD1 (5 bases). V was cut by 4 bases and J by 2 bases, with 9 bases left in between. The germline gives CDR1 MGHRA, CDR2 YSYEKL. The CDR3 is 14 amino acids.

J is TRBJ2-7 and V is TRBV3-1 (or the pseudogene TRBV3-2); TRBD2 aligns across 9 bases. V trimming: 6 bases; J trimming: 1 base; junction bases outside the gene matches: 7. The germline V gene has CDR1 LGHDT and CDR2 YNNKEL (reference sequence). This CDR3 comprises 15 residues. The CDR3 loop reads CASRKTSGLSYEQYF. CDR3 nucleotide sequence: TGTGCCAGCAGGAAAACTAGCGGGTTATCCTACGAGCAGTACTTC.

The gene calls are TRBV9 and TRBJ2-3; 16 nucleotides match TRBD2. The V gene's germline CDR1 is SGDLS and CDR2 YYNGEE. The length of the CDR3 is 18 residues. After removal of 3 bases from V and 1 base from J, the junction contained 5 bases not matched to a gene. This chain's CDR3 is CASSDGTSGGEGTDTQYF. The CDR3 bases are TGTGCCAGCAGCGATGGGACTAGCGGGGGGGAGGGCACAGATACGCAGTATTTT. Combining the CDR3 with reference TRBV9 and TRBJ2-3 gives the whole variable domain DSGVTQTPKHLITATGQRVTLRCSPRSGDLSVYWYQQSLDQGLQFLIQYYNGEERAKGNILERFSAQQFPDLHSELNLSSLELGDSALYFCASSDGTSGGEGTDTQYFGPGTRLTVL.

V gene TRBV5-1 combines with J gene TRBJ2-1; 15 bases are a match to TRBD2. The length of the CDR3 is 17 residues. V was pared by 5 bases and J by 7 bases, with 10 bases of the junction left unmatched. Per germline, CDR1 SGHRS and CDR2 YFSETQ. In DNA, the CDR3 is TGCGCCAGCAGTCTCCCGGGACTAGCGGGGGGACGGAATGAGCAGTTCTTC. The encoded protein is CASSLPGLAGGRNEQFF.

V usage is TRBV4-1 and J usage is TRBJ1-2; 8 bases map to TRBD1. The CDR3 sequence is 15 residues long. V shed 4 bases and J 4 bases; nucleotides not matched to a gene: 8. Per germline, CDR1 MGHRA and CDR2 YSYEKL. The DNA for the CDR3 is TGCGCCAGCAGCCCCCCTGGACAGGGTGGCTATGGCTACACCTTC. It yields the protein CASSPPGQGGYGYTF.

This sequence joins TRBV19 and TRBJ1-2, with 9 bases fitting TRBD1. The CDR3 is made up of 18 amino acids. From germline, CDR1 is LNHDA and CDR2 SQIVND (reference sequence). Unmatched junction bases numbered 14, after V lost 2 bases and J lost 4 bases. The CDR3 bases are TGTGCCAGTAGTATATCAGGCACCCGGACAGGGGCGAGCTATGGCTACACCTTC. Residues: CASSISGTRTGASYGYTF.

This clone occurred once. The V gene is TRBV24-1, the J gene TRBJ2-1, with 10 bases lining up with TRBD2. CDR3 length: 18 residues. Trimming cost V 3 bases and J 2 bases; bases outside gene matches: 9. Looked up from germline, CDR1 is KGHDR and CDR2 is SFDVKD. The CDR3 coding sequence is TGTGCCACCAGTGATACGCTCGAGCGGGGGGGGCCCTACAATGAGCAGTTCTTC. This codes for CATSDTLERGGPYNEQFF.

CDR3 amino acids: CASRGSGLGAFF. Here the CDR3 DNA reads TGTGCCAGCAGGGGATCAGGGTTAGGAGCTTTCTTT. The rearrangement links TRBV6-5 to TRBJ1-1; a weak D match, TRBD1 (5 bases). The CDR3 sequence is 12 residues long. Germline V gene data show CDR1 as MNHEY and CDR2 as SVGAGI. The V end lost 6 bases, the J end lost 10 bases, and 15 bases lay between the germline ends.

This sequence joins TRBV6-2 or TRBV6-3 and TRBJ2-1; 13 nucleotides align to TRBD2. The CDR3 sequence is 16 residues long. CDR1 is MNHEY and CDR2 is SVGEGT in the germline V gene. V dropped 2 bases and J dropped 7; count of bases not matched to a gene: 5. The CDR3 here is CASSYRGLAGSNEQFF. CDR3 DNA sequence: TGTGCCAGCAGTTACCGGGGACTAGCGGGGTCAAATGAGCAGTTCTTC.

The genes are TRBV4-1 and TRBJ2-1; D unclear. The CDR3 has 12 residues. Germline lookup yields CDR1 MGHRA and CDR2 YSYEKL. With 4 bases removed from V and 6 bases from J, the gap between germline ends came to 7 bases. DNA of the CDR3: TGCGCCAGCAGCCGAGGATTCAATGAGCAGTTCTTC. It codes for CASSRGFNEQFF.